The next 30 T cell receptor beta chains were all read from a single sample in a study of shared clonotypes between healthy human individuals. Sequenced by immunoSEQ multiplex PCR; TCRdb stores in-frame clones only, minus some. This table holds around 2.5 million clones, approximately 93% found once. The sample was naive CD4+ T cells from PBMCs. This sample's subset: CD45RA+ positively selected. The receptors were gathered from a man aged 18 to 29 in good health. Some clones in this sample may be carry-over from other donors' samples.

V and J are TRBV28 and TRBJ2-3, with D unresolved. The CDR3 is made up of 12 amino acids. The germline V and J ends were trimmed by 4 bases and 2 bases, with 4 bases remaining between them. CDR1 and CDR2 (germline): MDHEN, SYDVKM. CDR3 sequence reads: CASSSNTDTQYF. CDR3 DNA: TGTGCCAGCAGTTCCAACACAGATACGCAGTATTTT.

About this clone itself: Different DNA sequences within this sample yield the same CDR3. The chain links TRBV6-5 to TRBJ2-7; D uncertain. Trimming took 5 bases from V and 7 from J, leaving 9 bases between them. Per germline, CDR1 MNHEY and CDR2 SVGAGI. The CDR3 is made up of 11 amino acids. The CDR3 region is CASSPGREQYF. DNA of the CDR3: TGTGCCAGCAGTCCCGGAAGGGAGCAGTACTTC.

For the CDR3, the DNA is TGCGCCAGCAGCCAAGGCAGCGGTTACACAGATACGCAGTATTTT. Protein: CASSQGSGYTDTQYF. V gene TRBV4-1 combines with J gene TRBJ2-3; TRBD2 might be the D (5 bases). Germline V gene data show CDR1 as MGHRA and CDR2 as YSYEKL. The CDR3 is made up of 15 amino acids. The V gene lost 1 base and the J gene lost 2 bases, with 10 bases spanning the gap.

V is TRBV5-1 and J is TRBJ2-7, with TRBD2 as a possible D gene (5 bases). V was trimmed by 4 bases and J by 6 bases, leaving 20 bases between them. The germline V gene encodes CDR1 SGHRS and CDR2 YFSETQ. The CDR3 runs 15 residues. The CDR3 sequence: CASSPVGGSTSEQYF. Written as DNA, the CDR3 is TGCGCCAGCAGCCCCGTAGGCGGGTCCACCAGCGAGCAGTACTTC.

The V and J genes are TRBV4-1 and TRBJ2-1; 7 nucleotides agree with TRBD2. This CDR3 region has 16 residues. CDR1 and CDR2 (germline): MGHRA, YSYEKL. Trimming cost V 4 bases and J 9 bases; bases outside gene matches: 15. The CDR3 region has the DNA TGCGCCAGCAGCCTAACCTTATTGCGGGAGTACGGTGAGCAGTTCTTC. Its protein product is CASSLTLLREYGEQFF.

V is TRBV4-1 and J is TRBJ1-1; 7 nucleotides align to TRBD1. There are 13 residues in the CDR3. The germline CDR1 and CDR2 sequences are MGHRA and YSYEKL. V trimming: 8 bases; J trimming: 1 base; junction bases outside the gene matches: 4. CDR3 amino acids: CASRGQTNTEAFF. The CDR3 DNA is TGCGCCAGCCGGGGACAGACGAACACTGAAGCTTTCTTT.

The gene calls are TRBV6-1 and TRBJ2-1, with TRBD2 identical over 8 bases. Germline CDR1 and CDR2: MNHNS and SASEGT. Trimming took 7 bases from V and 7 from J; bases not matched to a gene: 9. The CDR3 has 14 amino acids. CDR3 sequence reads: CASTGGASWNEQFF. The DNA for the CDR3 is TGTGCCAGCACCGGGGGGGCCTCGTGGAATGAGCAGTTCTTC.

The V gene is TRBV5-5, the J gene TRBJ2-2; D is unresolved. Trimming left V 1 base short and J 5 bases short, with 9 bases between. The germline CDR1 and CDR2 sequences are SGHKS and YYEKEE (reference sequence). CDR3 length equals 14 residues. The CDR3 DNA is TGTGCCAGCAGCTTGAACAGTCGGACCGGGGAGCTGTTTTTT. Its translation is CASSLNSRTGELFF. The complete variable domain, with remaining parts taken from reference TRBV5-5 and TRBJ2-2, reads DAGVTQSPTHLIKTRGQQVTLRCSPISGHKSVSWYQQVLGQGPQFIFQYYEKEERGRGNFPDRFSARQFPNYSSELNVNALLLGDSALYLCASSLNSRTGELFFGEGSRLTVL.

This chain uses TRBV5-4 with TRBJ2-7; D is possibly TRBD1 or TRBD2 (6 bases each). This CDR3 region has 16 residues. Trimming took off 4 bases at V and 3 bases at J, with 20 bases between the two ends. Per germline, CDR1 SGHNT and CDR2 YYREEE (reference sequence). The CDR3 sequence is CASSLGGHGESYEQYF. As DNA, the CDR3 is TGTGCCAGCAGCCTGGGGGGCCACGGCGAAAGCTACGAGCAGTACTTC.

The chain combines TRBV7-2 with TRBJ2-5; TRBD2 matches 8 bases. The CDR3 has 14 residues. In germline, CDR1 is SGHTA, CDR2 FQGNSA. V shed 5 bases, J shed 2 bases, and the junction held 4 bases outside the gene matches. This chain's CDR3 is CASSPSGPQETQYF. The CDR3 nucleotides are TGTGCCAGCAGCCCTAGCGGGCCTCAAGAGACCCAGTACTTC. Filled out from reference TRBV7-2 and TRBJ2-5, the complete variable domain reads GAGVSQSPSNKVTEKGKDVELRCDPISGHTALYWYRQSLGQGLEFLIYFQGNSAPDKSGLPSDRFSAERTGGSVSTLTIQRTQQEDSAVYLCASSPSGPQETQYFGPGTRLLVL.

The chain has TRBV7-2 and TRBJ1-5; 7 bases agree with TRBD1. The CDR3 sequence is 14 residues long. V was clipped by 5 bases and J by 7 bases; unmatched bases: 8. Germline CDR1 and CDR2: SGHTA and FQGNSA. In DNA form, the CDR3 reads TGTGCCAGCAGCCCAGGGGGGCCGGGGCAGCCCCAGCATTTT. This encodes CASSPGGPGQPQHF.

The CDR3 DNA reads TGTGCCACCAGCGCATACAGGGATGCCTACGAGCAGTACTTC. Translation: CATSAYRDAYEQYF. The chain links TRBV15 to TRBJ2-7; D perhaps matches TRBD1 (6 bases). V lost 5 bases to trimming and J lost 2 bases, with 13 bases between them. The CDR3 consists of 14 residues. The germline gives CDR1 LNHNV, CDR2 YYDKDF (reference sequence).

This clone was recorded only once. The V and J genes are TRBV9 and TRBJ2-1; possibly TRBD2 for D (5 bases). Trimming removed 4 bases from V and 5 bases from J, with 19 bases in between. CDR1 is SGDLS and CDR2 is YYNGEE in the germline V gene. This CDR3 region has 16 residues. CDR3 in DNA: TGTGCCAGCAGCAAACTCGGGCAACTCGGGGACAATGAGCAGTTCTTC. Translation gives CASSKLGQLGDNEQFF.

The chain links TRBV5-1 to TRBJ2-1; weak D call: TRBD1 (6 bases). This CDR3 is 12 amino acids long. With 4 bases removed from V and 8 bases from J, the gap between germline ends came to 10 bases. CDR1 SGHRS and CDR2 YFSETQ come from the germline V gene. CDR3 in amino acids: CASSHQGYEQFF. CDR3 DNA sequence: TGCGCCAGCAGCCACCAGGGGTATGAGCAGTTCTTC.

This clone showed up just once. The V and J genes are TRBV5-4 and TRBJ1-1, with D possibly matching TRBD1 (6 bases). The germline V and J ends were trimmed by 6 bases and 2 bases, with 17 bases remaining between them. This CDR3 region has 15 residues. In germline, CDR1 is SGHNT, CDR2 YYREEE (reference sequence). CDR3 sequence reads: CASKSGTQSNTEAFF. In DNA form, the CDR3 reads TGTGCCAGCAAGTCCGGGACACAAAGCAACACTGAAGCTTTCTTT.

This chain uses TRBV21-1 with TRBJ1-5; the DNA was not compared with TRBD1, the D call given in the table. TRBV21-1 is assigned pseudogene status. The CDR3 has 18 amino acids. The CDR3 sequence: CASSTPGTGVFQNQPQHF. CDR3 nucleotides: TGTGCCAGCAGCACCCCCGGGACAGGGGTGTTTCAGAATCAGCCCCAGCATTTT.

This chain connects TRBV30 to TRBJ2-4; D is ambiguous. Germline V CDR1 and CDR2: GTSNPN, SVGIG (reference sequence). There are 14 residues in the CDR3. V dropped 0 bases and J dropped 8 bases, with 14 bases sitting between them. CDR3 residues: CAWSVRSGADIQYF. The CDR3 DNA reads TGTGCCTGGAGTGTACGGTCGGGCGCCGACATTCAGTACTTC.

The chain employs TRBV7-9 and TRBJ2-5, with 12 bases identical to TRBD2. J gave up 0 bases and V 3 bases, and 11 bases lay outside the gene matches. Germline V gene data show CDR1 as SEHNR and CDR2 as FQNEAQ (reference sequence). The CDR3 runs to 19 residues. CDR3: CASSFQPSGRAWYQETQYF. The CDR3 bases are TGTGCCAGCAGCTTTCAGCCTAGCGGGAGGGCCTGGTACCAAGAGACCCAGTACTTC.

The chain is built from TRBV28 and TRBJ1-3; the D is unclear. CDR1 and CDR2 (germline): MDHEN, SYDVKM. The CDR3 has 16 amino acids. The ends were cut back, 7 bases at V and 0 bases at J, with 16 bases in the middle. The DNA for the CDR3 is TGTGCCAGCACCTCTTCGGGGAAAGTCTCTGGAAACACCATATATTTT. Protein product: CASTSSGKVSGNTIYF. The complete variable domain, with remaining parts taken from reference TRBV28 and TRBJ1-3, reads DVKVTQSSRYLVKRTGEKVFLECVQDMDHENMFWYRQDPGLGLRLIYFSYDVKMKEKGDIPEGYSVSREKKERFSLILESASTNQTSMYLCASTSSGKVSGNTIYFGEGSWLTVV.

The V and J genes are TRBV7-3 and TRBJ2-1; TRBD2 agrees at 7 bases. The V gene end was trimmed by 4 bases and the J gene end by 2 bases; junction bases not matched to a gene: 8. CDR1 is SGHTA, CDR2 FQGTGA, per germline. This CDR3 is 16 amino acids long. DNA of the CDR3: TGTGCCAGCAGCTCCCAACCCGGGACTACCTACAATGAGCAGTTCTTC. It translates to CASSSQPGTTYNEQFF.

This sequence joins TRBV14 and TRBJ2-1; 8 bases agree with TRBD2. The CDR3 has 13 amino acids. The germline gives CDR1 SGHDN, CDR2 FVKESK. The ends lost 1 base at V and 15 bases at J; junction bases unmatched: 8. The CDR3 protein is CASSQASGLVSFF. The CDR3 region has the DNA TGTGCCAGCAGCCAAGCTTCGGGACTAGTTTCGTTCTTC.

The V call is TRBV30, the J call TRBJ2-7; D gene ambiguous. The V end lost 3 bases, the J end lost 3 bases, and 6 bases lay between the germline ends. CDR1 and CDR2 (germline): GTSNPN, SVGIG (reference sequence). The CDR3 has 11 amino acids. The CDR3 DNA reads TGTGCCTGGAGCGTGGACTACGAGCAGTACTTC. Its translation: CAWSVDYEQYF.

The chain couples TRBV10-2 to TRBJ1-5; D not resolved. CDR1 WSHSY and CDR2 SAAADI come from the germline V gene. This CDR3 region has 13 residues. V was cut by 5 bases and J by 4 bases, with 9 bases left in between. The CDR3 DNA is TGCGCCAGCAGTTTAGGTAGGAATCAGCCCCAGCATTTT. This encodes CASSLGRNQPQHF.

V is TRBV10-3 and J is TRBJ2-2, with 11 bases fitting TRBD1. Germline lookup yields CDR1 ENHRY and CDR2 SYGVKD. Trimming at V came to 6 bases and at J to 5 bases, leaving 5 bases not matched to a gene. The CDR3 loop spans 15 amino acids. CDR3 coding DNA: TGTGCCATCAGCGGGACAGGGGGAGATACCGGGGAGCTGTTTTTT. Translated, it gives CAISGTGGDTGELFF.

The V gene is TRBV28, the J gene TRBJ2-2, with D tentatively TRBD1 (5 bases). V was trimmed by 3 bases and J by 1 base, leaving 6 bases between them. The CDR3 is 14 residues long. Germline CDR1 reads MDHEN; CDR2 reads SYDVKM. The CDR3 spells CASSFDRNTGELFF. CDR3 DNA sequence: TGTGCCAGCAGTTTCGACAGGAACACCGGGGAGCTGTTTTTT.

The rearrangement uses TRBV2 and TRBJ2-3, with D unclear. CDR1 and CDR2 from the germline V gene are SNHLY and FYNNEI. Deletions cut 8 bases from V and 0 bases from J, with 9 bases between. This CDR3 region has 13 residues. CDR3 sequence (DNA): TGTGCCAGCCGGGTCTACAGCACAGATACGCAGTATTTT. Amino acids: CASRVYSTDTQYF.

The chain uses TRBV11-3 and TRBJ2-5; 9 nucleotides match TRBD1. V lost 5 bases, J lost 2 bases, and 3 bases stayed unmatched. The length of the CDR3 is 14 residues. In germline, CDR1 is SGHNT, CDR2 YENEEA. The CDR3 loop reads CASSPGQGQETQYF. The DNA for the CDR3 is TGTGCCAGCAGCCCTGGACAGGGGCAAGAGACCCAGTACTTC.

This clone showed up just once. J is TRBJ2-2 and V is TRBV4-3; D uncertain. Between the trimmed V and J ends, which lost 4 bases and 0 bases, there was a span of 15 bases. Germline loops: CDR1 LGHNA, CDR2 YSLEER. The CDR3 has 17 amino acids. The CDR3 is CASSRVVVAANTGELFF. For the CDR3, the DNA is TGCGCCAGCAGCCGGGTTGTCGTGGCAGCGAACACCGGGGAGCTGTTTTTT.

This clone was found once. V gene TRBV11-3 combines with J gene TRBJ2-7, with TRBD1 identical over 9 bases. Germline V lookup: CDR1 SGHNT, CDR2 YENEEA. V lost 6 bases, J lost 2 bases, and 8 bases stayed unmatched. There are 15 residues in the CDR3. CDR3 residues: CASSCHRGPAYEQYF. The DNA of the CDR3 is TGTGCCAGCAGTTGCCACAGGGGGCCCGCCTACGAGCAGTACTTC.

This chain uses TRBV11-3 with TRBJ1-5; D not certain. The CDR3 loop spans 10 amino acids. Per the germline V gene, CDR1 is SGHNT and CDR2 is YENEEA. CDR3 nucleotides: TGTGGAGGCCACAATCAGCCCCAGCATTTT. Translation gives CGGHNQPQHF.